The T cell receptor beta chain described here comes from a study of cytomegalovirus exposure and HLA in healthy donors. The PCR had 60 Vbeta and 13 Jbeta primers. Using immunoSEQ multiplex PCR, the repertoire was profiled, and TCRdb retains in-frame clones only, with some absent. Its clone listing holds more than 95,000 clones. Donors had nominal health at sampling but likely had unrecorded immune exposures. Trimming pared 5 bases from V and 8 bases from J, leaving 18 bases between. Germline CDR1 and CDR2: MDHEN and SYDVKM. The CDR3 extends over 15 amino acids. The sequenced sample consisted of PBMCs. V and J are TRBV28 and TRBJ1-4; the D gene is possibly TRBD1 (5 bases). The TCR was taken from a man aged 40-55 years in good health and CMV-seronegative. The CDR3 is CASSPPWGRWEKLFF. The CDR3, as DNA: TGTGCCAGCAGTCCGCCCTGGGGCCGGTGGGAAAAACTGTTTTTT.